This T cell receptor (beta chain) stems from a study of blood T cells in healthy people across ages. Notes on the study in general: Unsorted PBMC material precluded a definitive naive versus antigen-experienced comparison.

Ranging in age from roughly 6 to 100, the donors were healthy Caucasian individuals from Russia. Each individual donor underwent a draw of about 9.9 milliliters of peripheral blood. Trimming left V 6 bases short and J 3 bases short, with 12 bases between. Germline CDR1 DFQATT, CDR2 SNEGSKA (reference sequence). The CDR3 loop spans 13 amino acids. For this clonotype: Antigen: not known.

It was with a sample-barcoded 5' primer and a J-beta primer mix that a second PCR of about 6 to 12 cycles was run. TCRdb used MiXCR to reprocess the 5' RACE reads, holding one entry per CDR3 protein. The sample lists 1,500,000 or so distinct CDR3 sequences, 59% occurring once. This clonotype was sampled from a man in his late teens or twenties in good health. J is TRBJ2-1 and V is TRBV20-1, with D tentatively TRBD1 (5 bases). Sequencing was performed on blood. The CDR3 here is CSATTAFYNEQFF. The CDR3 region has the DNA TGCAGTGCGACGACAGCCTTCTACAATGAGCAGTTCTTC.